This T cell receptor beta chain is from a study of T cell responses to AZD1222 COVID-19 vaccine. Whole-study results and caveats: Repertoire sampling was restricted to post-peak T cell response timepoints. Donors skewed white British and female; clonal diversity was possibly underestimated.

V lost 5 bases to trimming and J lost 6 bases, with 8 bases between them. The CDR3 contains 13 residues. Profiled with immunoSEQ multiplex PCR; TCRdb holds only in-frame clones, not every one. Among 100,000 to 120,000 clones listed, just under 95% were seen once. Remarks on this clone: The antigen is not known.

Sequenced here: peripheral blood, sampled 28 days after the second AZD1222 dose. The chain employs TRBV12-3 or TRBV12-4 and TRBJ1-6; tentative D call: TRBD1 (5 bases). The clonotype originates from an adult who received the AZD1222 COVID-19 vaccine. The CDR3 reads CASSPTVNSPLHF. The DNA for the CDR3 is TGTGCCAGCAGTCCGACAGTTAATTCACCCCTCCACTTT.